The rows below give T cell receptor beta chains drawn from one sample of a study of T cell responses to AZD1222 COVID-19 vaccine. Assay: immunoSEQ multiplex PCR; the TCRdb copy retains only in-frame clones and omits some. Of fewer than 110,000 clones listed, 87% were seen once; the top ten hold 3.5% to 4.5%. The input for sequencing was peripheral blood, taken on day 0 of AZD1222 vaccination. These receptors were obtained from an adult in good health. The CDR3 runs from the conserved cysteine through the conserved F or W. D genes are given only for firm matches. Clone size is given for some rows only: seen once, a few or many times, or a class if the clone is expanded.

cdr3_nt,cdr3_aa,v_call,j_call,clone_size,d_call
TGTGCCAGCAGCCAAGAGACGAAGGTAAAGAATTCACCCCTCCACTTT,CASSQETKVKNSPLHF,TRBV4-2,TRBJ1-6,-,-
TGTGCCAGCGCTGACAACAGGGCTTTAACAGCTAAGTATGGCTACACCTTC,CASADNRALTAKYGYTF,TRBV7-2,TRBJ1-2,-,-
TGTGCCAGCAGCGCCCATGAGGACAATGGCTACACCTTC,CASSAHEDNGYTF,TRBV9,TRBJ1-2,-,-
TGTGCCAGCAGTTTACCTAGCGTGGAGACCCAGTACTTC,CASSLPSVETQYF,TRBV28,TRBJ2-5,-,-
TGTGCCAGCAGCCTCGGGGGCGCGCTTAAGTACACAGATACGCAGTATTTT,CASSLGGALKYTDTQYF,TRBV7-6,TRBJ2-3,-,-
TGTGCCAGCAGCTTAAGGGCGGACCCCACAGATACGCAGTATTTT,CASSLRADPTDTQYF,TRBV7-2,TRBJ2-3,-,-
TGTGCCAGCAGCCAAGCGGAGTCGTATAACATTCAGTACTTC,CASSQAESYNIQYF,TRBV3-1/TRBV3-2,TRBJ2-4,few,-
TGTGCCAGCAGCCTTGCGGCGTCCATGAACACTGAAGCTTTCTTT,CASSLAASMNTEAFF,TRBV3-1/TRBV3-2,TRBJ1-1,-,-
TGTGCCACCAGCAGAGATTACAAGGGCGGCTACACCTTC,CATSRDYKGGYTF,TRBV15,TRBJ1-2,-,-
TGTGCCACGGGACAGGGCGACACCGGGGAGCTGTTTTTT,CATGQGDTGELFF,TRBV3-1/TRBV3-2,TRBJ2-2,-,TRBD1
TGCGCCAGCAGCGAGACAGGGGGCTCGGGTCAGCCCCAGCATTTT,CASSETGGSGQPQHF,TRBV5-1,TRBJ1-5,-,TRBD1
TGTGCCAGCAGCTTCCTAACAGTCAGGACGGATAACAATCAGCCCCAGCATTTT,CASSFLTVRTDNNQPQHF,TRBV7-8,TRBJ1-5,once,-
TGTGCCAGCAGCTTAGCTGCGAATGGAAACACCATATATTTT,CASSLAANGNTIYF,TRBV7-6,TRBJ1-3,-,-
TGTGCCAGCAGCTTAGACGCGGGAGCTCAGTATTTT,CASSLDAGAQYF,TRBV11-3,TRBJ2-3,-,TRBD2
TGTGCCAGAGGGACTAGCGGAAATTACGAGCAGTACTTC,CARGTSGNYEQYF,TRBV2,TRBJ2-7,-,TRBD2
TGTGCCAGCAGTGAAGAACTAGCGGGCTCCTACGAGCAGTACTTC,CASSEELAGSYEQYF,TRBV6-1,TRBJ2-7,-,TRBD2
TGTGCCAGCAGTTATCAAGGGCCGAACACTGAAGCTTTCTTT,CASSYQGPNTEAFF,TRBV6-5,TRBJ1-1,-,-
TGTGCCAGCATTTACTCTAGCGGGAGTATTGGCGAGCAGTACTTC,CASIYSSGSIGEQYF,TRBV6-6,TRBJ2-7,-,TRBD2
TGTGCCAGCAGCCGTTACGGGGACCCCCTATTACACACGGACTATGGCTACACCTTC,CASSRYGDPLLHTDYGYTF,TRBV7-2,TRBJ1-2,-,-
TGTGCCAGCTCACGGGACAGTGAAGCTTTCTTT,CASSRDSEAFF,TRBV18,TRBJ1-1,-,TRBD1
TGTGCCAGCAGCTTAATAGGACAGAACACCGGGGAGCTGTTTTTT,CASSLIGQNTGELFF,TRBV11-1,TRBJ2-2,-,-
TGCGCCAGCAGCCTGATGGGAGGGAATGAAAAACTGTTTTTT,CASSLMGGNEKLFF,TRBV5-1,TRBJ1-4,-,-
-,CASSQVGQGNWFF,TRBV4-1,TRBJ1-1,-,-
TGTGCCAGCAGTAAATCGTCCGGGACAGATTTAAACACCATATATTTT,CASSKSSGTDLNTIYF,TRBV6-4,TRBJ1-3,-,TRBD1
TGTGCCAGCACCTTTGAGGGGGGGGGCGAGCAGTACTTC,CASTFEGGGEQYF,TRBV28,TRBJ2-7,-,-
TGTGCCAGCAGTGATGATGGCTACACCTTC,CASSDDGYTF,TRBV2,TRBJ1-2,-,-
TGTGCCAGCAGTTTGAAGGGGCGAAGCTACGCGCAGTATTTT,CASSLKGRSYAQYF,TRBV28,TRBJ2-3,-,-
TGTGCCAGCAGCTTAAGGACTAGCGGGAGGACCCACCAAGAGACCCAGTACTTC,CASSLRTSGRTHQETQYF,TRBV7-3,TRBJ2-5,-,TRBD2
TGTGCCAGCAGCCAAGACCATGCAGTAATGAACACTGAAGCTTTCTTT,CASSQDHAVMNTEAFF,TRBV4-2,TRBJ1-1,-,-
TGTGCCAGCGGGGCGGGACAGTCGCAAGGAAGGCCCCAGCATTTT,CASGAGQSQGRPQHF,TRBV2,TRBJ1-5,-,TRBD1
TGCAGTGCTGACACAGGGGACTCAGCTTTCTTT,CSADTGDSAFF,TRBV20-1,TRBJ1-1,few,TRBD1
TGTGCCAGCAGCTTAAATTCCGCACCCCTCTATGGCTACACCTTC,CASSLNSAPLYGYTF,TRBV13,TRBJ1-2,-,-
TGTGCCAGCAGTATTCAGGGAAACTATGGCTACACCTTC,CASSIQGNYGYTF,TRBV12-3/TRBV12-4,TRBJ1-2,-,-
TGCGCCAGCAGCCAAGATCGGCCTAGGGACAACTACGAGCAGTACTTC,CASSQDRPRDNYEQYF,TRBV4-3,TRBJ2-7,once,-
TGCGCCAGCAGCGGAGGGACGGACGAAAAACTGTTTTTT,CASSGGTDEKLFF,TRBV5-1,TRBJ1-4,-,-
TGTGCCAGTAGTCCGAGGGGCAGGGGGAATTCACCCCTCCACTTT,CASSPRGRGNSPLHF,TRBV19,TRBJ1-6,few,TRBD1
TGTGCCAGCAGTTACGGGGACCGAAAAAAGAAGCAGTACTTC,CASSYGDRKKKQYF,TRBV6-6,TRBJ2-7,-,-
TGTGCCAGCAGCCCTGGGACTGGAAACACCATATATTTT,CASSPGTGNTIYF,TRBV11-2,TRBJ1-3,-,-
TGTGCCAGCAGCCAAGAAGGTGGGGCGGGAGCATCGGGGGAGACCCAGTACTTC,CASSQEGGAGASGETQYF,TRBV4-2,TRBJ2-5,once,TRBD2
TGTGCCAGCAGTGTAAGCGGGAGGCGAAACACAGATACGCAGTATTTT,CASSVSGRRNTDTQYF,TRBV6-2/TRBV6-3,TRBJ2-3,once,TRBD2
TGTGCCAGCATAACCGGGACAGGGGTGGGAGGTTATGAAAAACTGTTTTTT,CASITGTGVGGYEKLFF,TRBV25-1,TRBJ1-4,-,TRBD1
TGTGCCAGCAGCAGTAGACCGCGGGGGCCAAAATGGGCCCAGCATTTT,CASSSRPRGPKWAQHF,TRBV7-6,TRBJ1-5,-,-
TGTGCCATCAGTGGACAGCTCTCCGGGGCCAACGTCCTGACTTTC,CAISGQLSGANVLTF,TRBV10-3,TRBJ2-6,-,-
TGTGCCTGGAGTGTATTGGGAGGCCACGAGCAGTACTTC,CAWSVLGGHEQYF,TRBV30,TRBJ2-7,-,-
TGTGCCTGGAGTGCCCTATCCTACGAGCAGTACTTC,CAWSALSYEQYF,TRBV30,TRBJ2-7,-,-
TGTGCCAGCAGAACAGGTGGCACTGAAGCTTTCTTT,CASRTGGTEAFF,TRBV7-9,TRBJ1-1,-,-